This T cell receptor (beta chain) stems from a study of blood T cell repertoires in COVID-19. For the study at large: Specimens from acute and convalescent COVID-19 originated in the United States, Italy and Spain. The analysed material was cDNA or gDNA that came from T cells, B-cell-depleted T cells, or PBMCs.

The CDR3 has 18 amino acids. V dropped 4 bases and J dropped 2 bases, with 25 bases sitting between them. In germline, CDR1 is SGDLS, CDR2 YYNGEE. In the original workflow: For nucleated cells, counts were estimated from reference gene primer amplification. Profiling relied on immunoSEQ multiplex PCR, and the TCRdb table lists in-frame clones only, not all of them. Clonal size and the V and J genes are those of that table, whereas D and trimming came from the DNA. The table records 100,000 to 150,000 clones, 88% of them present only once. The sequencing sample was made of peripheral blood. This sequence joins TRBV9 and TRBJ2-7; D is perhaps TRBD2 (7 bases). This receptor was identified in a human donor in a cohort sampled during active COVID-19. The CDR3 is CASSPGRGGAPVPYEQYF. CDR3 sequence (DNA): TGTGCCAGCAGCCCAGGAAGGGGGGGGGCTCCCGTTCCCTACGAGCAGTACTTC.